A selection of T cell receptor beta chains follows, all from one sample in a study of shared clonotypes between healthy human individuals. Using immunoSEQ multiplex PCR, the repertoire was profiled, and TCRdb retains in-frame clones only, with some absent. This sample has about 1.4 million clones; roughly 95% occur once, and the top ten carry about 1.2%. The source material was naive CD4+ T cells sorted from blood. The receptors originated from a man in his thirties or forties in good health. Both conserved end residues are part of each CDR3. The order of the fields is V gene, D gene, clone size, J gene, CDR3 DNA, CDR3 protein. D genes are given only for firm matches. Some rows have no size entry. The others give once, few or many, or a class for an expanded clone.

TRBV7-2	-	-	TRBJ2-7	TGTGCCAGCAGCTCACAGGGATGGGATTACTACGAGCAGTACTTC	CASSSQGWDYYEQYF
TRBV7-9	-	-	TRBJ2-4	TGTGCCAGCAGCCCTCAGGCCTTAGCCAAAAACATTCAGTACTTC	CASSPQALAKNIQYF
TRBV10-1	TRBD2	-	TRBJ2-1	TGCGCCAGCAGTGATCATCGAGTCAGGACTAGGGGTTACAATGAGCAGTTCTTC	CASSDHRVRTRGYNEQFF
TRBV7-8	-	-	TRBJ1-5	TGTGCCAGCAGCTCTGGACCGAGTCCGGCTCAGCCCCAGCATTTT	CASSSGPSPAQPQHF
TRBV6-1	-	few	TRBJ1-5	TGTGCTAGCAGGGTCGGCAATCAGCCCCAGCATTTT	CASRVGNQPQHF
TRBV7-6	TRBD1	-	TRBJ2-7	TGTGCCAGCAGACCGACAGGGATGTCCTACGAGCAGTACTTC	CASRPTGMSYEQYF
TRBV7-9	TRBD1	-	TRBJ1-4	TGTGCCAGCAGCTCCCCGGGACAGGGGGGAGAAAAACTGTTTTTT	CASSSPGQGGEKLFF
TRBV28	TRBD1	-	TRBJ2-7	TGTGCCAGCGTGCGAGGACAGGGCTCCTACGAGCAGTACTTC	CASVRGQGSYEQYF
TRBV18	TRBD1	-	TRBJ2-5	TGTGCCAGCTCACGTGGGACAGGCAACCAAGAGACCCAGTACTTC	CASSRGTGNQETQYF
TRBV19	TRBD2	-	TRBJ2-2	TGTGCCAGTAGTATGGCGCTAGCGGGAGGGGCGAACACCGGGGAGCTGTTTTTT	CASSMALAGGANTGELFF
TRBV4-3	TRBD2	-	TRBJ2-3	TGCGCCAGCAGCCAAGGACTAGCGGGAATCTCAGATACGCAGTATTTT	CASSQGLAGISDTQYF
TRBV10-1	TRBD2	-	TRBJ2-5	TGCGCCAGCAGTGGTGGGACGGGAGGTACAGAGACCCAGTACTTC	CASSGGTGGTETQYF
TRBV11-2	TRBD2	once	TRBJ2-3	TGTGCCAGCAGCCGAACCCCTAGCGGGAGCACAGATACGCAGTATTTT	CASSRTPSGSTDTQYF
TRBV9	TRBD1	-	TRBJ2-7	TGTGCCAGCAGCGTTGGGGACAGGGTCTTTGGCGAGCAGTACTTC	CASSVGDRVFGEQYF
TRBV15	-	-	TRBJ2-2	TGTGCCACCAGCAGAGTTAAAGGACCCGGGGAGCTGTTTTTT	CATSRVKGPGELFF
TRBV5-1	-	-	TRBJ1-2	TGCGCCAGCAGCTTGGCCGGCAGGCCTGGGTATGGCTACACCTTC	CASSLAGRPGYGYTF